Listed below are T cell receptor beta chains from one sample, sequenced in a study of cytomegalovirus exposure and HLA in healthy donors. The method was immunoSEQ multiplex PCR; TCRdb's version includes in-frame clones alone and lacks a portion of them. The sample has 85,000 to 90,000 clones, about 90% seen once. Sequencing used PBMCs. The origin of the receptors is a man aged 18 to 30 in good health and CMV-seronegative. Both conserved end residues are part of each CDR3. A D gene is named only where the DNA matches it firmly. Only some rows state a clone size, as once, few, many or a class for expanded clones.

DNA,CDR3,D,V,J,size
TGTGCCAGCAGTTTAGGGTCAGGGGGCAGCACAGATACGCAGTATTTT,CASSLGSGGSTDTQYF,TRBD1,TRBV28,TRBJ2-3,.
TGTGCCAGCAGCTTCGGCGGCACCGCGGGCACTGAAGCTTTCTTT,CASSFGGTAGTEAFF,.,TRBV5-6,TRBJ1-1,.
TGTGCCACCAGCAGAGATGAAGCTCTACGGGTAAATGAAAAACTGTTTTTT,CATSRDEALRVNEKLFF,.,TRBV15,TRBJ1-4,.
TGTGCCAGCAGTTACGGGGGAGGTCGGGACGAGCAGTACTTC,CASSYGGGRDEQYF,.,TRBV6-6,TRBJ2-7,.
TGTGCCAGCAGCAGGACAAGTCAGTACAATGAGCAGTTCTTC,CASSRTSQYNEQFF,.,TRBV7-2,TRBJ2-1,once
TGTGCCAGCAGTACCAGGGACAGGCTGGGTTGGACCCAGTACTTC,CASSTRDRLGWTQYF,TRBD1,TRBV28,TRBJ2-5,.
TGTGCCAGCAGTGCCTGGGACTACGAGCAGTACTTC,CASSAWDYEQYF,.,TRBV2,TRBJ2-7,.
TGTGCCACCAGCTCAGACTCGACGGGATGGAATGAGCAGTTCTTC,CATSSDSTGWNEQFF,.,TRBV15,TRBJ2-1,.
TGTGCCAGCAGCTTAGACAGCTCCTACGAGCAGTACTTC,CASSLDSSYEQYF,.,TRBV11-2,TRBJ2-7,.
TGTGCCAGTGGAAAAACAGGGGCGGCCGGGGAGCTGTTTTTT,CASGKTGAAGELFF,TRBD1,TRBV19,TRBJ2-2,.
TGTGCCAGCAGCACCCTACAGGGAAAGGTCACTGAAGCTTTCTTT,CASSTLQGKVTEAFF,.,TRBV4-2,TRBJ1-1,.
TGCGCCAGCAGCCAAGACAGGGCAGGCGACGAGCAGTACTTC,CASSQDRAGDEQYF,TRBD1,TRBV5-4,TRBJ2-7,.
TGCAGCTCGGAAGCAGGGTGGGGGCAGTATTTT,CSSEAGWGQYF,.,TRBV29-1,TRBJ2-3,.
TGTGCCAGAAGCTTTAAGCGGGAGCGGATAGAGACCCAGTACTTC,CARSFKRERIETQYF,TRBD2,TRBV5-3,TRBJ2-5,.
TGTGCCAGCCGGTGGGGACTAGCGGAGTCTTCTGAGCAGTTCTTC,CASRWGLAESSEQFF,TRBD2,TRBV19,TRBJ2-1,.
TGTGCCAGCAGCTTAGATGCAGGGGGCCTCTACGAGCAGTACTTC,CASSLDAGGLYEQYF,TRBD1,TRBV7-9,TRBJ2-7,.
TGTGCCAGCAGATCAGGCGCAGGGAGGGGAAACACTGAAGCTTTCTTT,CASRSGAGRGNTEAFF,.,TRBV5-8,TRBJ1-1,.
TGTGCCAGCAGCCGAGAGGGACAGGGGGGCAATGAGCAGTTCTTC,CASSREGQGGNEQFF,TRBD1,TRBV7-2,TRBJ2-1,once
TGCGCCAGCAGCTTGGCCGGGACTAGCGGTTCCGACTCCAACTACAATGAGCAGTTCTTC,CASSLAGTSGSDSNYNEQFF,TRBD2,TRBV5-1,TRBJ2-1,.
TGTGCCAGCGGAATGGACAGGAGACCAGATACGCAGTATTTT,CASGMDRRPDTQYF,TRBD1,TRBV7-2,TRBJ2-3,.
TGTGCCAGCTCCTTGGGACAGGGATCTAACTACGAGCAGTACTTC,CASSLGQGSNYEQYF,TRBD1,TRBV18,TRBJ2-7,.
TGCGCCAGCAGCCAAGATTGGCCAGCAGGGAGCAATCAGCCCCAGCATTTT,CASSQDWPAGSNQPQHF,.,TRBV4-3,TRBJ1-5,.
TGTGCCAGCAGTGGGCGGGCAGCCCCCTTTCCTGGCTACACCTTC,CASSGRAAPFPGYTF,.,TRBV5-4,TRBJ1-2,.
TGTGCCAGCAGCGGGGACAGCCTTAATGAAAAACTGTTTTTT,CASSGDSLNEKLFF,TRBD1,TRBV28,TRBJ1-4,.